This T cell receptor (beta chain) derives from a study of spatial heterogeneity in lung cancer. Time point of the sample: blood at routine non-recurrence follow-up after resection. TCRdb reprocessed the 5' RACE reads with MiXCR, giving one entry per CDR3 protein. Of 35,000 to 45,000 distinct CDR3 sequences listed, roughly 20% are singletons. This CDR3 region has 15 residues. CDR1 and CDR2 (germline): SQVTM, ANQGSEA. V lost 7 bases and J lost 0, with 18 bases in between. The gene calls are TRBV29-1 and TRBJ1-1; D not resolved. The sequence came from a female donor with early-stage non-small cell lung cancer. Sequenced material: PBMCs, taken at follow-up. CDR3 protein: CSADPGVPMNTEAFF. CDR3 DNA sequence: TGCAGCGCTGACCCGGGCGTCCCAATGAACACTGAAGCTTTCTTT.